What follows are 25 T cell receptor beta chains derived from one specimen sequenced in a study of a mutant IDH1 vaccine in newly diagnosed glioma. The protocol was immunoSEQ multiplex PCR, while the TCRdb copy is restricted to in-frame clones and leaves out a portion. The sample lists 70,000 or so clones, 83% occurring once. Noted time point: baseline, week 1 (first vaccination visit). The treatment was: pre-vaccination baseline after standard-of-care therapy. The input for sequencing was peripheral blood mononuclear cells (PBMCs), taken from a glioma patient treated with radiotherapy, temozolomide or both. These receptors all stem from a woman younger than 30 with glioma. Some clones in this sample may be carry-over from other donors' samples.

V usage is TRBV27 and J usage is TRBJ2-1, with TRBD2 identical over 9 bases. The CDR3 runs to 13 residues. Germline CDR1 reads MNHEY; CDR2 reads SMNVEV (reference sequence). V shed 3 bases and J 13 bases; nucleotides not matched to a gene: 7. The CDR3 is CASSLEVAGDQFF. Here the CDR3 DNA reads TGTGCCAGCAGTTTGGAGGTAGCGGGAGACCAGTTCTTC.

V gene TRBV19 combines with J gene TRBJ2-5; D may correspond to TRBD1 or TRBD2 (6 bases each). Germline assignment: CDR1 LNHDA and CDR2 SQIVND (reference sequence). The CDR3 totals 14 residues. V lost 7 bases, J lost 2 bases, and 14 bases lay in between. The DNA for the CDR3 is TGTGCCAGTAAATCAGGAGGGGGACAAGAGACCCAGTACTTC. Protein product: CASKSGGGQETQYF.

The chain recombines TRBV27 with TRBJ2-3, with TRBD1 as a possible D gene (5 bases). Germline values: CDR1 MNHEY, CDR2 SMNVEV (reference sequence). Trimming shortened V by 2 bases and J by 4 bases, and 7 bases separated the two germline ends. The CDR3 covers 13 residues. CDR3 in amino acids: CASSLLGPDTQYF. DNA of the CDR3: TGTGCCAGCAGTTTACTGGGGCCAGATACGCAGTATTTT.

The rearrangement joins TRBV19 to TRBJ2-7; 11 bases line up with TRBD2. This CDR3 is built from 14 residues. Trimming took 5 bases from V and 2 from J; bases not matched to a gene: 2. The V gene's germline CDR1 is LNHDA and CDR2 SQIVND (reference sequence). The CDR3 bases are TGTGCCAGTAGTCCGACTAGCGGGGCCTACGAGCAGTACTTC. This translates into CASSPTSGAYEQYF. The variable domain in full, completed from reference TRBV19 and TRBJ2-7, reads DGGITQSPKYLFRKEGQNVTLSCEQNLNHDAMYWYRQDPGQGLRLIYYSQIVNDFQKGDIAEGYSVSREKKESFPLTVTSAQKNPTAFYLCASSPTSGAYEQYFGPGTRLTVT.

This sequence joins TRBV5-1 and TRBJ1-2; the D is unclear. Trimming took 0 bases from V and 4 from J, leaving 22 bases between them. The CDR3 covers 18 residues. The germline V gene encodes CDR1 SGHRS and CDR2 YFSETQ. In DNA form, the CDR3 reads TGCGCCAGCAGCTTGGAAGACCGCGGGATTGATGCGATCTATGGCTACACCTTC. Residues: CASSLEDRGIDAIYGYTF.

This clone was found once. The CDR3 protein is CASSESGGPQHF. CDR3 sequence (DNA): TGTGCCAGCAGTGAATCCGGCGGGCCCCAGCATTTT. The chain has TRBV6-1 and TRBJ1-5; D unresolved. Germline CDR1 reads MNHNS; CDR2 reads SASEGT. Trimming pared 2 bases from V and 9 bases from J, leaving 8 bases between. The CDR3 length is 12 residues.

The chain joins TRBV15 to TRBJ1-6; D ambiguous. The CDR3 is 17 residues long. The germline V gene has CDR1 LNHNV and CDR2 YYDKDF (reference sequence). Trimming left V 1 base short and J 2 bases short, with 12 bases between. CDR3 DNA sequence: TGTGCCACCAGCAGAGTTCGGGCCGGAGCCTATAATTCACCCCTCCACTTT. Translation gives CATSRVRAGAYNSPLHF.

This chain links TRBV5-6 with TRBJ2-1; 10 nucleotides agree with TRBD2. CDR1 and CDR2 (germline): SGHDT, YYEEEE. There are 13 residues in the CDR3. Trimming at V came to 0 bases and at J to 14 bases, leaving 5 bases not matched to a gene. CDR3 amino acids: CASSLGSSGSEFF. CDR3 sequence (DNA): TGTGCCAGCAGCTTGGGATCTAGCGGGAGTGAGTTCTTC. The full variable domain, in which reference TRBV5-6 and TRBJ2-1 provide the parts outside the CDR3, is DAGVTQSPTHLIKTRGQQVTLRCSPKSGHDTVSWYQQALGQGPQFIFQYYEEEERQRGNFPDRFSGHQFPNYSSELNVNALLLGDSALYLCASSLGSSGSEFFGPGTRLTVL.

The chain is built from TRBV6-5 and TRBJ1-5; D not resolved. There are 13 residues in the CDR3. In germline, CDR1 is MNHEY, CDR2 SVGAGI. V dropped 2 bases and J dropped 3 bases, with 5 bases sitting between them. DNA of the CDR3: TGTGCCAGCAGTTACGGGGTCAATCAGCCCCAGCATTTT. Protein: CASSYGVNQPQHF.

This clone occurred once. The chain is built from TRBV6-1 and TRBJ2-7; D is undetermined. V lost 0 bases to trimming and J lost 3 bases, with 15 bases between them. CDR1 and CDR2 from the germline V gene are MNHNS and SASEGT. The CDR3 runs to 16 residues. The chain's CDR3 is CASSEAVLEAHYEQYF. In nucleotides, the CDR3 is TGTGCCAGCAGTGAAGCGGTGTTAGAAGCCCACTACGAGCAGTACTTC.

The J gene is TRBJ2-2, the V gene TRBV19; TRBD2 matches 11 bases. CDR1 and CDR2 from the germline V gene are LNHDA and SQIVND (reference sequence). The CDR3 covers 18 residues. The J segment lost 3 bases and the V segment lost 10 bases, leaving 16 bases of the junction unmatched. The CDR3 DNA follows: TGTGCCATCAGGGGGCTGAATAGCGGGGGGGCAGACACCGGGGAGCTGTTTTTT. Amino acids: CAIRGLNSGGADTGELFF. Full variable domain (missing parts from reference TRBV19 and TRBJ2-2): DGGITQSPKYLFRKEGQNVTLSCEQNLNHDAMYWYRQDPGQGLRLIYYSQIVNDFQKGDIAEGYSVSREKKESFPLTVTSAQKNPTAFYLCAIRGLNSGGADTGELFFGEGSRLTVL.

The chain is built from TRBV5-1 and TRBJ1-2; D is possibly TRBD1 (5 bases). The CDR3 runs to 15 residues. Trimming shortened V by 0 bases and J by 4 bases, and 13 bases separated the two germline ends. Germline assignment: CDR1 SGHRS and CDR2 YFSETQ. The CDR3 sequence is CASSLDPGLGYGYTF. CDR3 DNA: TGCGCCAGCAGCTTGGACCCAGGGCTGGGCTATGGCTACACCTTC. The full variable domain, completed using reference TRBV5-1 and TRBJ1-2, is KAGVTQTPRYLIKTRGQQVTLSCSPISGHRSVSWYQQTPGQGLQFLFEYFSETQRNKGNFPGRFSGRQFSNSRSEMNVSTLELGDSALYLCASSLDPGLGYGYTFGSGTRLTVV.

The CDR3 bases are TGTGCCAGCAGCGTAGGCGGGGAAGAGACCCAGTACTTC. Translating it yields CASSVGGEETQYF. V and J are TRBV9 and TRBJ2-5; a weak D match, TRBD2 (6 bases). CDR1 is SGDLS and CDR2 is YYNGEE in the germline V gene. The CDR3 contains 13 residues. Trimming took 0 bases from V and 3 from J, leaving 6 bases between them. The full variable domain, with the rest looked up from reference TRBV9 and TRBJ2-5, is DSGVTQTPKHLITATGQRVTLRCSPRSGDLSVYWYQQSLDQGLQFLIQYYNGEERAKGNILERFSAQQFPDLHSELNLSSLELGDSALYFCASSVGGEETQYFGPGTRLLVL.

The gene calls are TRBV7-2 and TRBJ2-7, with 10 bases lining up with TRBD1. This CDR3 is built from 14 residues. Trimming took 4 bases from V and 3 from J; bases not matched to a gene: 3. Germline-derived CDR1 and CDR2 are SGHTA and FQGNSA. For the CDR3, the DNA is TGTGCCAGCAGCTCGAGGACAGGGGGCTACGAGCAGTACTTC. Its protein is CASSSRTGGYEQYF.

The chain joins TRBV7-9 to TRBJ1-2; D is uncertain. Between the trimmed V and J ends, which lost 5 bases and 5 bases, there was a span of 12 bases. The CDR3 runs 13 residues. The germline V gene has CDR1 SEHNR and CDR2 FQNEAQ (reference sequence). The CDR3, as DNA: TGTGCCAGCAGCCTTGGGCAGGAGTATGGCTACACCTTC. This sequence encodes CASSLGQEYGYTF.

The V gene is TRBV14, the J gene TRBJ2-7; the D gene could be TRBD1 or TRBD2 (5 bases each). The CDR3 length is 18 residues. Between the trimmed V and J ends, which lost 3 bases and 1 base, there was a span of 22 bases. The germline CDR1 and CDR2 sequences are SGHDN and FVKESK. The DNA of the CDR3 is TGTGCCAGCAGCCACCCCCGCACTCGGGGTGGGGGATCCTACGAGCAGTACTTC. Amino acids: CASSHPRTRGGGSYEQYF.

J is TRBJ2-7 and V is TRBV6-5; D gene unclear. This CDR3 is 14 amino acids long. CDR1 and CDR2 (germline): MNHEY, SVGAGI. V dropped 6 bases and J dropped 6 bases, with 18 bases sitting between them. CDR3 protein: CASRILRVGSEQYF. CDR3 DNA: TGTGCCAGCAGGATCCTCCGAGTAGGTAGCGAGCAGTACTTC.

This chain connects TRBV19 to TRBJ2-2; TRBD2 aligns across 9 bases. Unmatched junction bases numbered 3, after V lost 3 bases and J lost 4 bases. The germline CDR1 and CDR2 sequences are LNHDA and SQIVND (reference sequence). The CDR3 covers 15 residues. CDR3: CASSIGGRGTGELFF. The DNA of the CDR3 is TGTGCCAGTAGTATTGGCGGGAGGGGCACCGGGGAGCTGTTTTTT.

The genes are TRBV5-6 and TRBJ2-4; D possibly corresponds to TRBD1 (6 bases). Germline V CDR1 and CDR2: SGHDT, YYEEEE. Trimming took 2 bases from V and 0 from J, leaving 15 bases between them. The CDR3 has 17 residues. The CDR3 is CASSLRTVDIAKNIQYF. In DNA, the CDR3 is TGTGCCAGCAGCTTAAGGACAGTCGATATAGCCAAAAACATTCAGTACTTC.

V usage is TRBV5-5 and J usage is TRBJ2-5; 8 bases map to TRBD1. Losses at the gene ends were 0 bases for V and 4 bases for J; bases not matched to a gene: 8. The CDR3 runs to 16 residues. Germline-derived CDR1 and CDR2 are SGHKS and YYEKEE (reference sequence). CDR3 coding DNA: TGTGCCAGCAGCTTGGGAAACCCAGGGGGCGTAGAGACCCAGTACTTC. Protein: CASSLGNPGGVETQYF.

This chain uses TRBV6-5 with TRBJ1-1; D not resolved. V gave up 2 bases and J gave up 0 bases, with 7 bases separating them. Germline CDR1 and CDR2: MNHEY and SVGAGI. The CDR3 consists of 14 residues. The CDR3 nucleotides are TGTGCCAGCAGTTACGGGCCCCTGAACACTGAAGCTTTCTTT. The encoded protein is CASSYGPLNTEAFF.

This rearrangement joins TRBV5-5 to TRBJ2-1; 8 nucleotides line up with TRBD1. V dropped 2 bases and J dropped 3; count of bases not matched to a gene: 4. The CDR3 length is 15 residues. Germline V lookup: CDR1 SGHKS, CDR2 YYEKEE (reference sequence). The CDR3: CASSFGQGGYNEQFF. For the CDR3, the DNA is TGTGCCAGCAGCTTCGGACAGGGAGGCTACAATGAGCAGTTCTTC.

J is TRBJ2-1 and V is TRBV5-1; D possibly uses TRBD1 or TRBD2 (5 bases each). Germline assignment: CDR1 SGHRS and CDR2 YFSETQ. The CDR3 is 15 residues long. V lost 1 base and J lost 6, with 14 bases in between. As DNA, the CDR3 is TGCGCCAGCAGCTTGCGGCAGGGTGGAGGCAATGAGCAGTTCTTC. Protein sequence: CASSLRQGGGNEQFF.

A single count supports this clone. CDR3 amino acids: CASSQASGGRNSPLHF. The CDR3 nucleotides read TGCGCCAGCAGCCAAGCGTCAGGGGGCCGGAATTCACCCCTCCACTTT. The chain links TRBV4-3 to TRBJ1-6, with TRBD1 matching over 8 bases. Germline lookup yields CDR1 LGHNA and CDR2 YSLEER. The CDR3 length is 16 residues. Unmatched junction bases numbered 6, after V lost 1 base and J lost 7 bases.

By sample share, this clone is medium-sized. The genes are TRBV2 and TRBJ2-2, with D uncertain. Germline-derived CDR1 and CDR2 are SNHLY and FYNNEI. The V and J ends lost 3 bases and 4 bases respectively, with 0 bases between them. The CDR3 has 11 amino acids. CDR3 sequence: CASSDTGELFF. CDR3 sequence (DNA): TGTGCCAGCAGTGACACCGGGGAGCTGTTTTTT. The complete variable domain, with remaining parts taken from reference TRBV2 and TRBJ2-2, reads EPEVTQTPSHQVTQMGQEVILRCVPISNHLYFYWYRQILGQKVEFLVSFYNNEISEKSEIFDDQFSVERPDGSNFTLKIRSTKLEDSAMYFCASSDTGELFFGEGSRLTVL.